One sample yielded the 26 T cell receptor beta chains listed below, sequenced in a study of shared clonotypes between healthy human individuals. Positively selected for CCR7, the CD45RO-negative cells used as naive CD8 cells excluded terminally differentiated effector memory CD45RA+ cells. Sequencing was performed with immunoSEQ multiplex PCR; in TCRdb, only in-frame clones are kept and a portion is missing. This sample yields 1.5 million to 2.5 million clones, of which just under 95% are seen a single time; 1.2% belongs to the top ten. Sequencing input: naive CD8+ T cells sorted from blood. The receptor source for this set is a man aged 18 to 29 in good health.

In its sample, this clone was seen once. The rearrangement joins TRBV29-1 to TRBJ2-3; a possible D gene is TRBD2 (6 bases). CDR1 SQVTM and CDR2 ANQGSEA come from the germline V gene. This CDR3 is built from 15 residues. Deletions cut 3 bases from V and 2 bases from J, with 15 bases between. This CDR3 is CSVEGRGSYTDTQYF. Here the CDR3 DNA reads TGCAGCGTTGAGGGTCGGGGGAGTTACACAGATACGCAGTATTTT.

The chain links TRBV6-6 to TRBJ1-2, with D possibly being TRBD1 (5 bases). The CDR3 is made up of 12 amino acids. The germline gives CDR1 MNHNY, CDR2 SVGAGI (reference sequence). Between the trimmed V and J ends, which lost 5 bases and 7 bases, there was a span of 11 bases. CDR3 protein: CASSQGTAGYTF. In DNA, the CDR3 is TGTGCCAGCAGTCAAGGGACGGCTGGCTACACCTTC.

The CDR3 is CASSQDGTPQSANEKLFF. The CDR3 DNA reads TGCGCCAGCAGCCAAGATGGAACCCCCCAGTCAGCTAATGAAAAACTGTTTTTT. V is TRBV4-3 and J is TRBJ1-4; no definite D call. This CDR3 has 18 amino acids. Germline V gene sequence: CDR1 LGHNA, CDR2 YSLEER. Between the trimmed V and J ends, which lost 0 bases and 3 bases, there was a span of 17 bases.

The rearrangement links TRBV9 to TRBJ2-5; TRBD2 agrees at 10 bases. Germline loops: CDR1 SGDLS, CDR2 YYNGEE. CDR3 length equals 14 residues. Unmatched junction bases numbered 5, after V lost 4 bases and J lost 5 bases. The CDR3 loop reads CASSSGTSEETQYF. The CDR3, as DNA: TGTGCCAGCAGCTCGGGGACTAGCGAGGAGACCCAGTACTTC.

In DNA form, the CDR3 reads TGTGCCAGCTCCTACGTGGCGGGAGAGGTCAATGAGCAGTTCTTC. This gives the protein CASSYVAGEVNEQFF. This chain connects TRBV18 to TRBJ2-1; TRBD2 matches 7 bases. Germline loops: CDR1 KGHSH, CDR2 LQKENI. The J segment lost 6 bases and the V segment lost 6 bases, leaving 11 bases of the junction unmatched. This CDR3 contains 15 residues.

Comment on this clone: This sample includes further DNA sequences coding for the same CDR3. The chain couples TRBV2 to TRBJ1-2, with D perhaps TRBD1 (6 bases). V lost 6 bases and J lost 2, with 13 bases in between. The CDR3 spans 14 residues. From germline, CDR1 is SNHLY and CDR2 FYNNEI. The CDR3 here is CASREDSLNYGYTF. The CDR3 coding sequence is TGTGCCAGCAGAGAGGACAGCTTAAACTATGGCTACACCTTC.

The rearrangement links TRBV12-5 to TRBJ1-2; 8 bases agree with TRBD1. Per the germline V gene, CDR1 is LGHNT and CDR2 is FRNRAP. The CDR3 is 16 amino acids. V lost 0 bases to trimming and J lost 4 bases; unmatched junction nucleotides: 7. This chain's CDR3 is CASGLVGAGGVYGYTF. The CDR3 DNA sequence: TGTGCTAGTGGTTTGGTAGGTGCAGGGGGCGTCTATGGCTACACCTTC.

V usage is TRBV19 and J usage is TRBJ2-7; TRBD1 is a possible D gene (5 bases). This CDR3 comprises 14 residues. Per germline, CDR1 LNHDA and CDR2 SQIVND (reference sequence). Trimming cost V 0 bases and J 1 base, with 7 bases left between them. CDR3 amino acids: CASSIEQVSYEQYF. CDR3 in DNA: TGTGCCAGTAGTATAGAACAGGTTTCCTACGAGCAGTACTTC.

CDR3 in amino acids: CASSHLGTVYEQYF. The CDR3 nucleotides read TGTGCCAGCAGCCACCTCGGGACAGTATACGAGCAGTACTTC. The rearrangement uses TRBV14 and TRBJ2-7; 7 bases fit TRBD1. The germline CDR1 and CDR2 sequences are SGHDN and FVKESK. After removal of 3 bases from V and 4 bases from J, the junction contained 6 bases not matched to a gene. This CDR3 contains 14 residues.

J is TRBJ1-2 and V is TRBV5-4; 9 bases fit TRBD1. Germline CDR1 and CDR2: SGHNT and YYREEE (reference sequence). The CDR3 is made up of 16 amino acids. Unmatched junction bases numbered 7, after V lost 0 bases and J lost 4 bases. The CDR3 protein is CASSLDGTGFSYGYTF. The CDR3 coding sequence is TGTGCCAGCAGCTTGGATGGGACAGGGTTTAGCTATGGCTACACCTTC.

The gene calls are TRBV29-1 and TRBJ1-2; D not resolved. The CDR3 runs to 11 residues. From germline, CDR1 is SQVTM and CDR2 ANQGSEA. V was shortened by 5 bases and J by 3 bases, with 7 bases between the two germline ends. CDR3 in amino acids: CSVSSDYGYTF. DNA of the CDR3: TGCAGCGTTTCGTCCGACTATGGCTACACCTTC. Complete variable domain (other parts from reference TRBV29-1 and TRBJ1-2): SAVISQKPSRDICQRGTSLTIQCQVDSQVTMMFWYRQQPGQSLTLIATANQGSEATYESGFVIDKFPISRPNLTFSTLTVSNMSPEDSSIYLCSVSSDYGYTFGSGTRLTVV.

In nucleotides, the CDR3 is TGTGCCAGCAGCTCGGCTAGCGGGAACTACGAGCAGTACTTC. As protein: CASSSASGNYEQYF. This rearrangement joins TRBV7-9 to TRBJ2-7, with 9 bases identical to TRBD2. The V gene end was trimmed by 4 bases and the J gene end by 3 bases; junction bases not matched to a gene: 4. CDR1 is SEHNR and CDR2 is FQNEAQ in the germline V gene (reference sequence). The CDR3 is 14 amino acids.

The chain has TRBV4-3 and TRBJ2-5; 11 bases align to TRBD2. CDR1 and CDR2 (germline): LGHNA, YSLEER. The CDR3 runs to 19 residues. Trimming cost V 0 bases and J 4 bases; bases outside gene matches: 13. In DNA form, the CDR3 reads TGCGCCAGCAGCCAAGATACACTAGCGGGAGATTGGTTTGGAGAGACCCAGTACTTC. Its translation: CASSQDTLAGDWFGETQYF.

The rearrangement joins TRBV28 to TRBJ1-1; D gene ambiguous. The CDR3 is 13 amino acids. Germline V lookup: CDR1 MDHEN, CDR2 SYDVKM. Trimming shortened V by 2 bases and J by 4 bases, and 8 bases separated the two germline ends. Here the CDR3 DNA reads TGTGCCAGCAGTTTAGGGGAGTTCACTGAAGCTTTCTTT. This encodes CASSLGEFTEAFF.

The V and J genes are TRBV10-2 and TRBJ1-1, with D maybe TRBD1 (5 bases). CDR1 and CDR2 from the germline V gene are WSHSY and SAAADI. Trimming shortened V by 2 bases and J by 0 bases, and 7 bases separated the two germline ends. This CDR3 spans 14 amino acids. The CDR3 sequence is CASSEDRLNTEAFF. The CDR3 nucleotides are TGCGCCAGCAGTGAGGACAGATTGAACACTGAAGCTTTCTTT.

This chain links TRBV5-6 with TRBJ1-5; tentatively, D is TRBD1 (6 bases). CDR3 length: 17 residues. Per germline, CDR1 SGHDT and CDR2 YYEEEE. The V gene lost 4 bases and the J gene lost 4 bases, with 21 bases spanning the gap. This CDR3 reads CASSAGGMGLGNQPQHF. In nucleotides, the CDR3 is TGTGCCAGCAGCGCGGGGGGCATGGGGCTCGGAAATCAGCCCCAGCATTTT.

J is TRBJ1-1 and V is TRBV29-1; D not resolved. CDR1 and CDR2 (germline): SQVTM, ANQGSEA. With 7 bases removed from V and 5 bases from J, the gap between germline ends came to 11 bases. The CDR3 sequence is 11 residues long. For the CDR3, the DNA is TGCAGCGCCCATGCGGGGACTGAAGCTTTCTTT. It yields the protein CSAHAGTEAFF.

The chain has TRBV7-8 and TRBJ2-1; tentative D call: TRBD2 (6 bases). In germline, CDR1 is SGHVS, CDR2 FQNEAQ. V lost 5 bases and J 6 bases, leaving 14 bases between the germline ends. CDR3 length equals 14 residues. CDR3: CASSLTVSGNEQFF. The DNA of the CDR3 is TGTGCCAGCAGCCTAACAGTTAGCGGCAATGAGCAGTTCTTC.

A remark on this clone: Other DNA sequences in the same sample also yield this CDR3. The chain has TRBV9 and TRBJ1-5, with D perhaps TRBD1 (5 bases). CDR1 and CDR2 from the germline V gene are SGDLS and YYNGEE. V was clipped by 0 bases and J by 0 bases, with 7 bases between them. The CDR3 is 15 residues long. CDR3 in DNA: TGTGCCAGCAGCGTAGAAGGGGTTAGCAATCAGCCCCAGCATTTT. Translated: CASSVEGVSNQPQHF. Complete variable domain (other parts from reference TRBV9 and TRBJ1-5): DSGVTQTPKHLITATGQRVTLRCSPRSGDLSVYWYQQSLDQGLQFLIQYYNGEERAKGNILERFSAQQFPDLHSELNLSSLELGDSALYFCASSVEGVSNQPQHFGDGTRLSIL.

Note on this clone: Other DNA variants within this sample encode the same CDR3. The V gene is TRBV7-9, the J gene TRBJ2-1, with 8 bases matching TRBD2. Germline values: CDR1 SEHNR, CDR2 FQNEAQ (reference sequence). V dropped 0 bases and J dropped 4; count of bases not matched to a gene: 2. The CDR3 consists of 15 residues. DNA of the CDR3: TGTGCCAGCAGCTTAGCAGCGGGAGTTTACAATGAGCAGTTCTTC. Its protein product is CASSLAAGVYNEQFF.

Note on this clone: The same CDR3 also results from other DNA sequences found in this sample. This rearrangement joins TRBV30 to TRBJ2-3; 7 nucleotides align to TRBD2. Germline loops: CDR1 GTSNPN, CDR2 SVGIG (reference sequence). V lost 0 bases to trimming and J lost 6 bases; unmatched junction nucleotides: 0. The CDR3 has 12 residues. The CDR3 DNA is TGTGCCTGGAGTGTACTAGCGGATACGCAGTATTTT. Translation: CAWSVLADTQYF.

The J gene is TRBJ2-7, the V gene TRBV21-1; the table calls TRBD1, which could not be checked here. TRBV21-1 is labeled a pseudogene. This CDR3 spans 20 amino acids. As DNA, the CDR3 is TGTGCCAGCAGCAAAGTCCCGACAGGCGCATCTCCCACCTATGCTTACGAGCAGTACTTC. Translated, it gives CASSKVPTGASPTYAYEQYF.

The chain recombines TRBV20-1 with TRBJ2-7, with D possibly being TRBD2 (6 bases). Trimming left V 6 bases short and J 7 bases short, with 13 bases between. The germline V gene has CDR1 DFQATT and CDR2 SNEGSKA (reference sequence). The CDR3 runs to 11 residues. The CDR3 loop is CSALGGVEQYF. In nucleotides, the CDR3 is TGCAGTGCCCTAGGAGGGGTTGAGCAGTACTTC.

The chain links TRBV28 to TRBJ1-1; no definite D call. Trimming took 6 bases from V and 5 from J, leaving 13 bases between them. CDR3 length: 13 amino acids. Germline V gene data show CDR1 as MDHEN and CDR2 as SYDVKM. CDR3 residues: CASSEDYSTEAFF. DNA of the CDR3: TGTGCCAGCAGCGAAGATTACTCGACTGAAGCTTTCTTT.

This clone was recorded once. This chain connects TRBV4-3 to TRBJ1-6; D ambiguous. The CDR3 contains 15 residues. Trimming left V 4 bases short and J 3 bases short, with 10 bases between. Per the germline V gene, CDR1 is LGHNA and CDR2 is YSLEER. The CDR3 here is CASSPDGFYNSPLHF. CDR3 DNA: TGCGCCAGCAGCCCGGACGGATTCTATAATTCACCCCTCCACTTT.

This sequence joins TRBV6-5 and TRBJ2-5; D remains ambiguous. Germline V gene sequence: CDR1 MNHEY, CDR2 SVGAGI. The CDR3 sequence is 12 residues long. With 5 bases removed from V and 4 bases from J, the gap between germline ends came to 8 bases. This chain's CDR3 is CASSGMGETQYF. The CDR3 DNA sequence: TGTGCCAGCAGTGGAATGGGAGAGACCCAGTACTTC.